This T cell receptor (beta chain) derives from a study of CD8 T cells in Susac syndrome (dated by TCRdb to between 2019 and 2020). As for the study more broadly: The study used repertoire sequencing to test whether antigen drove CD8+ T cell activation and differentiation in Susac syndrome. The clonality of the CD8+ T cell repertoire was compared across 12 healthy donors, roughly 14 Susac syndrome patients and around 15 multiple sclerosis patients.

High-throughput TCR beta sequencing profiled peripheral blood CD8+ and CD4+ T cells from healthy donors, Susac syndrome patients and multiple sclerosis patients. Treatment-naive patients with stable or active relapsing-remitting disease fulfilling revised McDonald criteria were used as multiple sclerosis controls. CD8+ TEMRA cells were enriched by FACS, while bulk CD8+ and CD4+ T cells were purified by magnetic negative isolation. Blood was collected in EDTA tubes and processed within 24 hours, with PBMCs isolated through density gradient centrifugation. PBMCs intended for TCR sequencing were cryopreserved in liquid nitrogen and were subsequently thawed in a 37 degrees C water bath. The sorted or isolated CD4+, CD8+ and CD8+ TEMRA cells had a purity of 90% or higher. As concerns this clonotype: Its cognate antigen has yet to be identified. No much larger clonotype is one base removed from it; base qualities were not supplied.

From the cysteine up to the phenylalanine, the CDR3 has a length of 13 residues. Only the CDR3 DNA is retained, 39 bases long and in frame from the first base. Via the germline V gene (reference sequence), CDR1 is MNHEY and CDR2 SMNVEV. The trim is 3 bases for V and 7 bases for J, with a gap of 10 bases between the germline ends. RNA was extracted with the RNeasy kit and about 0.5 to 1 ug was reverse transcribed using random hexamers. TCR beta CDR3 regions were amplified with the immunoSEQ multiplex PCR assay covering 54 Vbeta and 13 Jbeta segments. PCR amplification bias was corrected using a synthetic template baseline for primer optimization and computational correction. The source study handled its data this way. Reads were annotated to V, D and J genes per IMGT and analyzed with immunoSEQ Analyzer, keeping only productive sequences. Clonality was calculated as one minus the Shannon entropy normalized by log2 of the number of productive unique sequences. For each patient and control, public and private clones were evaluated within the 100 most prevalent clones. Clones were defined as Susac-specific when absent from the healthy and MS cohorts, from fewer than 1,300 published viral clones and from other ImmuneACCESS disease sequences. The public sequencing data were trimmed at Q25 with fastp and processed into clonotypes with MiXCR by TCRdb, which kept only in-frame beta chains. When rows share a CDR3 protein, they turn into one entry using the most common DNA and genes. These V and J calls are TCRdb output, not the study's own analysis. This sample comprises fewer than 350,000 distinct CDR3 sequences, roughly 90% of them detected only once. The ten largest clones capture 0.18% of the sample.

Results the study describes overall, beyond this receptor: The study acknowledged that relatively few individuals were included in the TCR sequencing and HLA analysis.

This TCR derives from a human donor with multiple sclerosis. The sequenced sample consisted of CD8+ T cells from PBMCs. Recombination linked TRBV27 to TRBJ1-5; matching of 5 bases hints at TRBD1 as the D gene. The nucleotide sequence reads TGTGCCAGCAGTTTTGGGGACGAACAGCCCCAGCATTTT. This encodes CASSFGDEQPQHF.